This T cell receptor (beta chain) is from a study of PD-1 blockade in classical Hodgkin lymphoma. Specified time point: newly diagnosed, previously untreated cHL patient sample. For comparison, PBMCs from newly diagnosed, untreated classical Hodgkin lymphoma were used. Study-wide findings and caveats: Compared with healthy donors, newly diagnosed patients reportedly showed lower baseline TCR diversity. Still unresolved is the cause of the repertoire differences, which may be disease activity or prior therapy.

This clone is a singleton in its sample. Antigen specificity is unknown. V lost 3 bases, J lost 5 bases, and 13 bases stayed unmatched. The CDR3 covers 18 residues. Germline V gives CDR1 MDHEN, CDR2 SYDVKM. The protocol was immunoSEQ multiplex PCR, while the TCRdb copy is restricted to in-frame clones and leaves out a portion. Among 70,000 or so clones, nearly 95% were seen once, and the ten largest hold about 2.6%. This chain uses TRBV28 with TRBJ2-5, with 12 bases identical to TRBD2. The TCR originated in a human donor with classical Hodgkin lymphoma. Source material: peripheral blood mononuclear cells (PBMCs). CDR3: CASSFGLAGGPGAETQYF. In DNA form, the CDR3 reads TGTGCCAGCAGTTTTGGGCTAGCGGGAGGGCCGGGGGCTGAGACCCAGTACTTC.